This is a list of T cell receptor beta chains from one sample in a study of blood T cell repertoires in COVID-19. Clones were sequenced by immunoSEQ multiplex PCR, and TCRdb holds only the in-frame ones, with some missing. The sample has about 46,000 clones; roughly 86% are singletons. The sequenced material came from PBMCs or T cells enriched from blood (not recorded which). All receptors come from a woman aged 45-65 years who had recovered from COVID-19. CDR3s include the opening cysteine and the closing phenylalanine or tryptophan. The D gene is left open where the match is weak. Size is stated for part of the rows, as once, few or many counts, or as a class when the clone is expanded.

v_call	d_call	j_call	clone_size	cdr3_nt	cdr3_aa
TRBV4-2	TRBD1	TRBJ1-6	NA	TGTGCCAGCAGCCAAGAAGACCCCAGGACAGGGAATTCACCCCTCCACTTT	CASSQEDPRTGNSPLHF
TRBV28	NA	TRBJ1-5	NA	TGTGCCAGCAGTACTCCGGGACAAGGGGTCCCCTTTAGCAATCAGCCCCAGCATTTT	CASSTPGQGVPFSNQPQHF
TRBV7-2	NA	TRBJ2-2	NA	TGTGCCAGCAGGTTGGACAGTTCGAACACCGGGGAGCTGTTTTTT	CASRLDSSNTGELFF
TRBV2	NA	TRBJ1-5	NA	TGTGCCAGCAGTGTTAGGCAGGAATCTAGCAATCAGCCCCAGCATTTT	CASSVRQESSNQPQHF
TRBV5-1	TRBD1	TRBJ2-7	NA	TGCGCCAGCAGCTTCAGGGGGACAGGGATAAACGAGCAGTACTTC	CASSFRGTGINEQYF
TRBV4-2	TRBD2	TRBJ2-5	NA	TGTGCCAGCAGCCAGGGACTAGCGAGCCAAGAGACCCAGTACTTC	CASSQGLASQETQYF
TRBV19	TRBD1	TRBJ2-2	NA	TGTGCCAGTGGAGGACAGGGGAACACCGGGGAGCTGTTTTTT	CASGGQGNTGELFF
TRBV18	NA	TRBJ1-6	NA	TGTGCCAGCTCGATACAGAATTCACCCCTCCACTTT	CASSIQNSPLHF
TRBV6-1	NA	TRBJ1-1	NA	TGTGCCAGCAGTGAACGGTTTGAAGCTTTCTTT	CASSERFEAFF
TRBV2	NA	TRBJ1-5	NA	TGTGCCAGCAGTGAACAGGCCCTTAGCAATCAGCCCCAGCATTTT	CASSEQALSNQPQHF
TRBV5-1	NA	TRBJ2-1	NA	TGCGCCAGCAGCCTCCTTCGGGGCGGGACTCGAAATGAGCAGTTCTTC	CASSLLRGGTRNEQFF
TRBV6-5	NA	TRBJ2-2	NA	TGTGCCAGTAGCCGGCAGAACACCGGGGAGCTGTTTTTT	CASSRQNTGELFF
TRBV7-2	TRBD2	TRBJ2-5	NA	TGTGCCAGCAGCCCCGGACTAGCGGGAGGGAGGGAGACCCAGTACTTC	CASSPGLAGGRETQYF
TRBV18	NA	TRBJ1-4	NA	TGTGCCAGCTCACCAAGATTCCAGGGGAGTATGGGTGAAAAACTGTTTTTT	CASSPRFQGSMGEKLFF
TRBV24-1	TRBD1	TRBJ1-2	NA	TGTGCCACCAGTGACACCGGGACAGGGGACTATGGCTACACCTTC	CATSDTGTGDYGYTF
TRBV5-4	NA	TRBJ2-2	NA	TGTGCCAGCAGCTTTGGGCAGGGATACACCGGGGAGCTGTTTTTT	CASSFGQGYTGELFF
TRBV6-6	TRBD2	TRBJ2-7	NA	TGTGCCAGCAGTCGCGGGACTAGCGGGACGTACGAGCAGTACTTC	CASSRGTSGTYEQYF
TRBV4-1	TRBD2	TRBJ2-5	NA	TGCGCCAGCAGCCAAGATCTACCCCCTAGCGGGAGTAGTTCGGAGACCCAGTACTTC	CASSQDLPPSGSSSETQYF
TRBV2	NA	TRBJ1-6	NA	TGTGCCAGCAAAGGGGAGAGGACAGATAATTCACCCCTCCACTTT	CASKGERTDNSPLHF
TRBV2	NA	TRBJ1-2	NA	TGTGCCAGCAGTTCTGGACCCCAGGGCTATGGCTACACCTTC	CASSSGPQGYGYTF
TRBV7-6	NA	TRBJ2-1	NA	TGTGCCAGCAGCCCCGGGACACAAAATGAGCAGTTCTTC	CASSPGTQNEQFF
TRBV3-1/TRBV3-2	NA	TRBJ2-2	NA	TGTGCCAGCAGCCAAACTCTCGGGGAGCTGTTTTTT	CASSQTLGELFF
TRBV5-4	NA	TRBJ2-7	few	TGTGCCAGCAGCCCGTGGACGGAGGCCTACGAGCAGTACTTC	CASSPWTEAYEQYF
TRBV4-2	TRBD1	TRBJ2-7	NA	TGTGCCAGCAGCCCGGTAACAGGGGACATCTACGAGCAGTACTTC	CASSPVTGDIYEQYF
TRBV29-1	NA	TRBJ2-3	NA	TGCAGCGACAGACAGGGCACAGATACGCAGTATTTT	CSDRQGTDTQYF
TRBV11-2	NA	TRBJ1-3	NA	TGTGCCAGCAGCTCCGAAATGTACGGGTCGGGAAACACCATATATTTT	CASSSEMYGSGNTIYF
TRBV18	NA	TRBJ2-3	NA	TGTGCCAGCTCACCAGTGACGGGAGATGTTGATACGCAGTATTTT	CASSPVTGDVDTQYF
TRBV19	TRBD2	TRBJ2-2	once	TGTGCCAGTAGTACGCAGCGGGGGAGCACCGGGGAGCTGTTTTTT	CASSTQRGSTGELFF
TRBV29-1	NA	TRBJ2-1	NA	TGCAGCGCCCCGGCTTCGGGGAAGAGTGAGCAGTTCTTC	CSAPASGKSEQFF
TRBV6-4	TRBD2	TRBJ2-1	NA	TGTGCCAGCAGTGACGGCCAGCGGGGTAACTACAATGAGCAGTTCTTC	CASSDGQRGNYNEQFF
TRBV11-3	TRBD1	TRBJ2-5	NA	TGTGCCAGCAGCGAAGGGACAGCGAGGAGAGAGACCCAGTACTTC	CASSEGTARRETQYF
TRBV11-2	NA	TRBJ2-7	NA	TGTGCCAGCAGCTTAGGAGTGAGGGAGCAGTACTTC	CASSLGVREQYF
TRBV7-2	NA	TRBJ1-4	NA	TGTGCCAGCAGCCCAAACGACCGGGGGGTTATAAATGAAAAACTGTTTTTT	CASSPNDRGVINEKLFF
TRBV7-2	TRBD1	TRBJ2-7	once	TGTGCCAGCAGCTTAAGGCCGGACAGGGGGACTGTGGGCTCCTACGAGCAGTACTTC	CASSLRPDRGTVGSYEQYF
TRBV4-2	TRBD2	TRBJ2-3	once	TGTGCCAGCAGGCAGACTAGCGGTTACACAGATACGCAGTATTTT	CASRQTSGYTDTQYF
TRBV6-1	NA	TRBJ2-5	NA	TGTGCCAGCAGTCCTGGACAAGTGACCCAGTACTTC	CASSPGQVTQYF
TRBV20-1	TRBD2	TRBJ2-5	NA	TGCAGTGCTCGTGAAGCGGGGGGGCTCGAGACCCAGTACTTC	CSAREAGGLETQYF
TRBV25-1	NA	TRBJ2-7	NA	TGTGCCAGCAGTGAATATAGGAGTACAGGGAGAGAGCAGTACTTC	CASSEYRSTGREQYF
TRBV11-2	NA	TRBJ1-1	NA	TGTGCCAGCAGCTTAGGGTTTCTTGGAGTTAGTGTCGTGAACACTGAAGCTTTCTTT	CASSLGFLGVSVVNTEAFF
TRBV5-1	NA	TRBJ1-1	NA	TGCGCCAGCAGCTTGGAAGCCTCTGAAGCTTTCTTT	CASSLEASEAFF
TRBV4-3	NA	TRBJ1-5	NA	TGCGCCAGCAGCCAAGCATACGTAGGTTTGGGGAGAATTCGGCATGGCAATCAGCCCCAGCATTTT	CASSQAYVGLGRIRHGNQPQHF
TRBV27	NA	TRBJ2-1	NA	TGTGCCACTAGTTCCGCTAACGGGCTAGCGACCTCGGGTGAGCAGTTCTTC	CATSSANGLATSGEQFF
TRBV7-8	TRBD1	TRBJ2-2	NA	TGTGCCAGCAGCTTAGTGGCAGCAGGGGGCATGAACACCGGGGAGCTGTTTTTT	CASSLVAAGGMNTGELFF
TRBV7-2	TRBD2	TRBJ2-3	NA	TGTGCCAGCAGCCTGATAGCGGGGGGGCCAGCTACGCAGTATTTT	CASSLIAGGPATQYF
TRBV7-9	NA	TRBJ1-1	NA	TGTGCCAGCAGGTTACAGGGTAACACTGAAGCTTTCTTT	CASRLQGNTEAFF
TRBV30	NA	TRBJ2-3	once	TGTGCCTGGAGTAGGTTAGGCAGGGGTGTCACAGATACGCAGTATTTT	CAWSRLGRGVTDTQYF
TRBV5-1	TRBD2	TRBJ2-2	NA	TGCGCCAGCAGCTTGGATCCGCTAGCGGGAGGTGGGGACACCGGGGAGCTGTTTTTT	CASSLDPLAGGGDTGELFF
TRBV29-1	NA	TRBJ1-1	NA	TGCAGCGCAGGAACAGACCAGAACACTGAAGCTTTCTTT	CSAGTDQNTEAFF